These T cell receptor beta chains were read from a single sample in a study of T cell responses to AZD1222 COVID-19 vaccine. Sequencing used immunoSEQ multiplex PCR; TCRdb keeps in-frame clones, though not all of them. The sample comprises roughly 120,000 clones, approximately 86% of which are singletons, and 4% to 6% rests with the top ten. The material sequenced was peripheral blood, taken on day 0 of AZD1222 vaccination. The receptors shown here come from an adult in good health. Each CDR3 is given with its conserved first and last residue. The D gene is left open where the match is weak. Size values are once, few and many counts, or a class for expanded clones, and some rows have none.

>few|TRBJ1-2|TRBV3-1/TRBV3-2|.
TGTGCCAGCAGCCAATGGAGGGGTGGCTACACCTTC
CASSQWRGGYTF
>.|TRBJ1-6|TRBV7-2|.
TGTGCCAGCAGCTTAGCGCATCGAGCAGGCACCCTCCACTTT
CASSLAHRAGTLHF
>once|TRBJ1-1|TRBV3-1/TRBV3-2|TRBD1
TGTGCCAGCAGCCAAACAGGGGGTAACACTGAAGCTTTCTTT
CASSQTGGNTEAFF
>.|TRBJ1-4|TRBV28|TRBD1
TGTGCCAGCAGTCCGGGACAGGGTTTAAGACTGTTTTTT
CASSPGQGLRLFF
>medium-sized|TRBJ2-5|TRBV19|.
TGTGCCAGTAGTATAGGGGGCCAGGAACAGACCCAGTACTTC
CASSIGGQEQTQYF
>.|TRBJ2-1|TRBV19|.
TGTGCCAGTAGTATACCTCCTTTCCAAGCGGGCGCGGGCCCCTCCTACAATGAGCAGTTCTTC
CASSIPPFQAGAGPSYNEQFF
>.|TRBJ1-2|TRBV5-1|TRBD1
TGCGCCAGCAGCTTTGGGACAGGGGTTAACTATGGCTACACCTTC
CASSFGTGVNYGYTF
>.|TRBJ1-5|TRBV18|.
TGTGCCAGCTCACCTTCTCGGGACGCCATCAATCAGCCCCAGCATTTT
CASSPSRDAINQPQHF
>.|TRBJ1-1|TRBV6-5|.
TGTGCCAGCTTGGGGCAGGGGAAAACTGAAGCTTTCTTT
CASLGQGKTEAFF
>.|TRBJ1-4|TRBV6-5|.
TGTGCCAGCAGTAGGGACACTTATGAAAAACTGTTTTTT
CASSRDTYEKLFF
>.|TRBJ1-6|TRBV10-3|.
TGTGCCATCCGGGGGTCGAATTCACCCCTCCACTTT
CAIRGSNSPLHF
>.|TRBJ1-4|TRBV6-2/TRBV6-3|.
TGTGCCAGCAGTTACCAGAGGGGCCACAATGAAAAACTGTTTTTT
CASSYQRGHNEKLFF
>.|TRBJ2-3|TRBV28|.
TGTGCCAGCAGTGAACTCAGGGGGGTTGGGATGGGAGATACGCAGTATTTT
CASSELRGVGMGDTQYF
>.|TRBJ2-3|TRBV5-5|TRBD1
TGTGCCAGCAGCAAGGGGGCGGGCGCAGATACGCAGTATTTT
CASSKGAGADTQYF
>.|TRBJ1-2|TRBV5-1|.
TGCGCCAGCAGCTTAGCGGGTAGAACAAACTATGGCTACACCTTC
CASSLAGRTNYGYTF
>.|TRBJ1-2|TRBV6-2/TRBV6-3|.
TGTGCCAGCAGTTACTTCCGGGACCTTCTAATGGGCTACACCTTC
CASSYFRDLLMGYTF
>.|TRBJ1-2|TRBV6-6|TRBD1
TGTGCCAGCAGTACTTCAGGGGGCGGCTACACCTTC
CASSTSGGGYTF
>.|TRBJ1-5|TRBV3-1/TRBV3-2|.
TGTGCCAGCAGCCGGTCGGGACTGAACAATCAGCCCCAGCATTTT
CASSRSGLNNQPQHF
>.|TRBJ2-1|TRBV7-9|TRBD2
TGTGCCAGCAGCTCATACACTAGCGGTTCCGGAGAGCAGTTCTTC
CASSSYTSGSGEQFF
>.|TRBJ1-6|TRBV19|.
TGTGCCAGTCAAAAAGTAGGCTATAATTCACCCCTCCACTTT
CASQKVGYNSPLHF
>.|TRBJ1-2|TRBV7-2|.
TGTGCCAGCAGCTTAGCGCTGGTCCCCAGTGGCTACACCTTC
CASSLALVPSGYTF
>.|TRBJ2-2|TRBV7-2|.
TGTGCCAGCAGCGTGACAACTACCGGGGAGCTGTTTTTT
CASSVTTTGELFF